This entry lists 22 T cell receptor beta chains sequenced from one sample in a study of blood T cell repertoires in COVID-19. Sequencing was performed with immunoSEQ multiplex PCR; in TCRdb, only in-frame clones are kept and a portion is missing. This sample yields about 49,000 clones, of which approximately 90% are seen a single time; approximately 13% belongs to the top ten. Sequenced sample: peripheral blood. The origin of the receptors is an older man with acute or convalescent COVID-19.

V and J are TRBV28 and TRBJ1-2, with D perhaps TRBD1 (6 bases). V lost 4 bases and J lost 0, with 21 bases in between. Germline V CDR1 and CDR2: MDHEN, SYDVKM. This CDR3 contains 18 residues. CDR3 in DNA: TGTGCCAGCAGTTCACGTGCGCTGACAGGAATATCTAACTATGGCTACACCTTC. This translates into CASSSRALTGISNYGYTF.

The chain combines TRBV5-6 with TRBJ2-7; D unclear. There are 13 residues in the CDR3. V was clipped by 0 bases and J by 3 bases, with 7 bases between them. Per germline, CDR1 SGHDT and CDR2 YYEEEE. CDR3 in DNA: TGTGCCAGCAGCTTGGCAGGATTCTACGAGCAGTACTTC. Translation gives CASSLAGFYEQYF. The full variable domain, with the rest looked up from reference TRBV5-6 and TRBJ2-7, is DAGVTQSPTHLIKTRGQQVTLRCSPKSGHDTVSWYQQALGQGPQFIFQYYEEEERQRGNFPDRFSGHQFPNYSSELNVNALLLGDSALYLCASSLAGFYEQYFGPGTRLTVT.

The rearrangement links TRBV6-6 to TRBJ2-2, with TRBD2 matching over 16 bases. Germline V gene sequence: CDR1 MNHNY, CDR2 SVGAGI (reference sequence). V dropped 5 bases and J dropped 4; count of bases not matched to a gene: 4. This CDR3 comprises 17 residues. The CDR3 DNA follows: TGTGCCAGCAGTCGGGGACTAGCGGGGGGGATCACCGGGGAGCTGTTTTTT. Amino acid sequence: CASSRGLAGGITGELFF.

The chain employs TRBV7-8 and TRBJ1-2; D might be TRBD1 (6 bases). V lost 1 base to trimming and J lost 5 bases, with 17 bases between them. CDR1 and CDR2 from the germline V gene are SGHVS and FQNEAQ. This CDR3 has 16 amino acids. The CDR3 DNA is TGTGCCAGCAGCTTAGGACGTCGCACAGGGCGGTATGGCTACACCTTC. This encodes CASSLGRRTGRYGYTF.

The rearrangement uses TRBV7-3 and TRBJ2-1; D remains unclear. CDR3 length: 14 amino acids. Trimming pared 2 bases from V and 7 bases from J, leaving 12 bases between. Germline lookup yields CDR1 SGHTA and CDR2 FQGTGA. CDR3 loop: CASSLGAVVNEQFF. The DNA of the CDR3 is TGTGCCAGCAGCTTAGGTGCAGTTGTGAATGAGCAGTTCTTC. Full variable domain (rest looked up from reference TRBV7-3 and TRBJ2-1): GAGVSQTPSNKVTEKGKYVELRCDPISGHTALYWYRQSLGQGPEFLIYFQGTGAADDSGLPNDRFFAVRPEGSVSTLKIQRTERGDSAVYLCASSLGAVVNEQFFGPGTRLTVL.

The gene calls are TRBV28 and TRBJ2-1; the match to TRBD2 covers 7 bases. Germline V CDR1 and CDR2: MDHEN, SYDVKM. The CDR3 length is 15 residues. J lost 4 bases, V lost 2 bases, and 5 bases had no gene match. The CDR3, as DNA: TGTGCCAGCAGTTTAGTCGCGGGGGTTTACAATGAGCAGTTCTTC. This sequence encodes CASSLVAGVYNEQFF.

V is TRBV27 and J is TRBJ2-2; the D is unclear. Germline V CDR1 and CDR2: MNHEY, SMNVEV (reference sequence). This CDR3 is 14 amino acids long. V was shortened by 6 bases and J by 4 bases, with 12 bases between the two germline ends. The CDR3 sequence is CASSPTVLTGELFF. The CDR3 bases are TGTGCCAGCAGCCCTACAGTACTCACCGGGGAGCTGTTTTTT.

The chain recombines TRBV5-1 with TRBJ1-2; the match to TRBD1 covers 11 bases. The germline gives CDR1 SGHRS, CDR2 YFSETQ. Unmatched junction bases numbered 12, after V lost 4 bases and J lost 7 bases. The CDR3 consists of 16 residues. CDR3 loop: CASSPHPADRGLGYTF. CDR3 DNA: TGCGCCAGCAGCCCCCACCCGGCGGACAGGGGGCTTGGCTACACCTTC.

The chain combines TRBV19 with TRBJ1-4; 8 nucleotides agree with TRBD1. The V gene's germline CDR1 is LNHDA and CDR2 SQIVND (reference sequence). Trimming cost V 5 bases and J 8 bases; bases outside gene matches: 7. CDR3 length: 14 amino acids. The CDR3 DNA is TGTGCCAGTAGTTCGACAGGGGTTTACGAAAAACTGTTTTTT. It specifies CASSSTGVYEKLFF.

The chain uses TRBV30 and TRBJ1-6, with D maybe TRBD1 (6 bases). In germline, CDR1 is GTSNPN, CDR2 SVGIG (reference sequence). The CDR3 loop spans 14 amino acids. Trimming left V 0 bases short and J 6 bases short, with 9 bases between. The CDR3 protein is CAWSVGQINSPLHF. The CDR3 DNA sequence: TGTGCCTGGAGTGTTGGACAGATTAATTCACCCCTCCACTTT.

Regarding this clone: The same CDR3 can be traced to other DNA sequences in this sample. The chain combines TRBV11-3 with TRBJ1-6; TRBD1 matches at 8 bases. The CDR3 runs to 13 residues. Germline values: CDR1 SGHNT, CDR2 YENEEA. The junction had 2 bases not matched to a gene; V was cut back by 3 bases and J by 10 bases. For the CDR3, the DNA is TGTGCCAGCAGCTTGGACAGGGAATCACCCCTCCACTTT. It encodes CASSLDRESPLHF.

This sequence joins TRBV5-1 and TRBJ1-3, with 7 bases aligning to TRBD1. Trimming at V came to 3 bases and at J to 0 bases, leaving 3 bases not matched to a gene. Germline CDR1 reads SGHRS; CDR2 reads YFSETQ. The CDR3 runs 15 residues. CDR3 sequence: CASSWTGASGNTIYF. In DNA form, the CDR3 reads TGCGCCAGCAGCTGGACAGGAGCCTCTGGAAACACCATATATTTT.

The chain uses TRBV20-1 and TRBJ1-1, with 8 bases identical to TRBD1. Germline loops: CDR1 DFQATT, CDR2 SNEGSKA (reference sequence). Trimming cost V 7 bases and J 11 bases; bases outside gene matches: 6. The CDR3 extends over 10 amino acids. The CDR3 region is CSVQTGVAFF. CDR3 DNA: TGCAGTGTACAGACAGGGGTGGCTTTCTTT.

This chain connects TRBV9 to TRBJ2-7, with 9 bases matching TRBD1. The V segment lost 0 bases and the J segment 3 bases; nucleotides outside the gene matches: 4. Germline V gene lookup returns CDR1 SGDLS and CDR2 YYNGEE. This CDR3 spans 15 amino acids. The CDR3 DNA reads TGTGCCAGCAGCGTAGCCGGACAGGGGATCTACGAGCAGTACTTC. Amino acid sequence: CASSVAGQGIYEQYF.

J is TRBJ2-1 and V is TRBV3-1 (or the pseudogene TRBV3-2); TRBD2 matches 11 bases. Trimming removed 6 bases from V and 1 base from J; junction bases left unmatched: 8. Germline CDR1 LGHDT, CDR2 YNNKEL (reference sequence). This CDR3 comprises 17 residues. CDR3: CASRRFLAGGSYNEQFF. CDR3 DNA sequence: TGTGCCAGCAGGCGTTTTCTAGCGGGGGGATCCTACAATGAGCAGTTCTTC.

The rearrangement joins TRBV6-1 to TRBJ2-3; D gene uncertain. The CDR3 length is 12 residues. Trimming left V 2 bases short and J 6 bases short, with 6 bases between. Germline loops: CDR1 MNHNS, CDR2 SASEGT. In DNA, the CDR3 is TGTGCCAGCAGTGAACCCCCGGATACGCAGTATTTT. It is translated as CASSEPPDTQYF.

This chain links TRBV30 with TRBJ1-2; TRBD1 matches 7 bases. This CDR3 spans 14 amino acids. The V gene end was trimmed by 0 bases and the J gene end by 4 bases; junction bases not matched to a gene: 5. CDR1 is GTSNPN, CDR2 SVGIG, per germline (reference sequence). In nucleotides, the CDR3 is TGTGCCTGGAGTGTAGGGGGCCGCCTCTATGGCTACACCTTC. This sequence encodes CAWSVGGRLYGYTF.

The chain joins TRBV7-9 to TRBJ2-5; 8 bases map to TRBD2. The CDR3 contains 15 residues. V shed 3 bases, J shed 3 bases, and the junction held 6 bases outside the gene matches. From germline, CDR1 is SEHNR and CDR2 FQNEAQ (reference sequence). The chain's CDR3 is CASSFDGLAKETQYF. CDR3 nucleotide sequence: TGTGCCAGCAGCTTCGACGGACTAGCTAAAGAGACCCAGTACTTC.

The J gene is TRBJ2-5, the V gene TRBV5-1, with TRBD2 matching over 9 bases. Per the germline V gene, CDR1 is SGHRS and CDR2 is YFSETQ. CDR3 length: 14 residues. V gave up 2 bases and J gave up 4 bases; unmatched junction bases: 3. CDR3 nucleotides: TGCGCCAGCAGCTTTAGCGGGGGAGTAGAGACCCAGTACTTC. Its translation is CASSFSGGVETQYF.

CDR3 in amino acids: CSASQRAYEQYF. The CDR3 DNA is TGCAGTGCTAGTCAGAGGGCCTACGAGCAGTACTTC. The V and J genes are TRBV20-1 and TRBJ2-7; maybe TRBD2 (5 bases). V was cut by 3 bases and J by 2 bases, with 8 bases left in between. The germline V gene encodes CDR1 DFQATT and CDR2 SNEGSKA (reference sequence). The CDR3 has 12 residues.

The V and J genes are TRBV7-6 and TRBJ1-1; TRBD1 might be the D (6 bases). CDR3 length equals 12 residues. Trimming removed 5 bases from V and 5 bases from J, with 9 bases in between. Germline V gene lookup returns CDR1 SGHVS and CDR2 FNYEAQ. CDR3 region: CASSPGETEAFF. DNA of the CDR3: TGTGCCAGCAGCCCAGGGGAAACTGAAGCTTTCTTT.

The chain employs TRBV28 and TRBJ2-1, with D possibly matching TRBD1 (5 bases). Germline V gene lookup returns CDR1 MDHEN and CDR2 SYDVKM. CDR3 length equals 15 residues. The V and J ends lost 10 bases and 6 bases respectively, with 22 bases between them. DNA of the CDR3: TGTGCCACTAATGGGGCCGGACGTTGGGGCAATGAGCAGTTCTTC. It translates to CATNGAGRWGNEQFF.